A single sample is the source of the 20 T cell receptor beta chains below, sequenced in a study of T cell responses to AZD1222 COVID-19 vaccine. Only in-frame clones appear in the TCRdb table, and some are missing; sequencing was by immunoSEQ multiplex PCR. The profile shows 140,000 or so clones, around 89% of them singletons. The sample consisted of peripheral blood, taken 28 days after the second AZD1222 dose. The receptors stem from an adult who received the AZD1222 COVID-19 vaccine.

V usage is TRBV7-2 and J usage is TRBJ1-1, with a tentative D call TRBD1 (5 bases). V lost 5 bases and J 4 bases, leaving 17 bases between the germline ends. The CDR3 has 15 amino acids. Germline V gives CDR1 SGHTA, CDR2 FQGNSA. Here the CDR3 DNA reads TGTGCCAGCAGCCACCCATGGAAGGGGTTCACTGAAGCTTTCTTT. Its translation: CASSHPWKGFTEAFF.

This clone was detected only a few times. The CDR3 region is CAWSVSGDITYEQYF. CDR3 in DNA: TGTGCCTGGAGTGTATCGGGGGATATCACCTACGAGCAGTACTTC. V gene TRBV30 combines with J gene TRBJ2-7; weak D call: TRBD2 (6 bases). The CDR3 runs 15 residues. V was pared by 0 bases and J by 2 bases, with 14 bases between. Per germline, CDR1 GTSNPN and CDR2 SVGIG (reference sequence).

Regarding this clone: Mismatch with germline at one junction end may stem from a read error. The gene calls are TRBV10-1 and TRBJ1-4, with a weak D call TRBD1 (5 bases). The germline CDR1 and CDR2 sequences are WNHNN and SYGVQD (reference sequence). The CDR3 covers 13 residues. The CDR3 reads CAKKLGTSEKLFF. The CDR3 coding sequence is TGCGCAAAGAAATTAGGGACTAGTGAAAAACTGTTTTTT.

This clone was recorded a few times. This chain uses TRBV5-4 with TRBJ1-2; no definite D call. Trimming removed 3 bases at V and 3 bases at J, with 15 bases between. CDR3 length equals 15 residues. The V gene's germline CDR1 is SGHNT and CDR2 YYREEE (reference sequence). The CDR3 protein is CASSYPRGSYYGYTF. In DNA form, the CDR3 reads TGTGCCAGCAGCTACCCCCGGGGTTCATACTATGGCTACACCTTC.

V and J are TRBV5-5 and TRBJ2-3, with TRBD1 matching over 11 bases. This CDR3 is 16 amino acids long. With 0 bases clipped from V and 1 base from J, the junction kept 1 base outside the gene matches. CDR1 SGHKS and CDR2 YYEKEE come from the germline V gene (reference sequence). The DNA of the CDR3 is TGTGCCAGCAGCTTGGGGACAGGGGGCGGCACAGATACGCAGTATTTT. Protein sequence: CASSLGTGGGTDTQYF. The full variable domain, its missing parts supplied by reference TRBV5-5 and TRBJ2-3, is DAGVTQSPTHLIKTRGQQVTLRCSPISGHKSVSWYQQVLGQGPQFIFQYYEKEERGRGNFPDRFSARQFPNYSSELNVNALLLGDSALYLCASSLGTGGGTDTQYFGPGTRLTVL.

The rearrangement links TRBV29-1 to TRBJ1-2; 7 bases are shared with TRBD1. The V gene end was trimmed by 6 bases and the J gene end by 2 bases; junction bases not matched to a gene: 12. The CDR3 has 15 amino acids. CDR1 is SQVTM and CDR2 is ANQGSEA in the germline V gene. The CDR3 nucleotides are TGCAGCGTCGACCGGGACAGAAAGAGCAACTATGGCTACACCTTC. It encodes CSVDRDRKSNYGYTF.

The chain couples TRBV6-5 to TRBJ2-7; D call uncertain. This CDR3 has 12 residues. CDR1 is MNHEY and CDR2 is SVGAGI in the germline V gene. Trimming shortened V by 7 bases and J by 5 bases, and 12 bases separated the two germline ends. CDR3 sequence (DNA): TGTGCCAGCATTGGCCCCTCGGACGAGCAGTACTTC. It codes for CASIGPSDEQYF.

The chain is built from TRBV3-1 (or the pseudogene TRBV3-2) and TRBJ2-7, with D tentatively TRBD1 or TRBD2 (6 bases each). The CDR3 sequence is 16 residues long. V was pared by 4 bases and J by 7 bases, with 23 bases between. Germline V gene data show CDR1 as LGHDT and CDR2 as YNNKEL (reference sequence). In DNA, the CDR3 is TGTGCCAGCAGCCTAGGGCGAGGGGGTTCGGCGGGAGAGCAGTACTTC. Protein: CASSLGRGGSAGEQYF.

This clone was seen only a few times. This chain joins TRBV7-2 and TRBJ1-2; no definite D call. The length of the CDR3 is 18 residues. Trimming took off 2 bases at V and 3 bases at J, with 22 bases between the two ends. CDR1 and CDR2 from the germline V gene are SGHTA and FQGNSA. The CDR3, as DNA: TGTGCCAGCAGCTTATGGTCCCAACAAAGGGCGCCCCACTATGGCTACACCTTC. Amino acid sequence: CASSLWSQQRAPHYGYTF.

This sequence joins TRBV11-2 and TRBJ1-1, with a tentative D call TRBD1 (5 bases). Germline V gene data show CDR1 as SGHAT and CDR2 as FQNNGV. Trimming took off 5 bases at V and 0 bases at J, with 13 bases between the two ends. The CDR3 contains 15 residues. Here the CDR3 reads CASSPPGAMNTEAFF. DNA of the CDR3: TGTGCCAGCAGCCCCCCCGGGGCGATGAACACTGAAGCTTTCTTT.

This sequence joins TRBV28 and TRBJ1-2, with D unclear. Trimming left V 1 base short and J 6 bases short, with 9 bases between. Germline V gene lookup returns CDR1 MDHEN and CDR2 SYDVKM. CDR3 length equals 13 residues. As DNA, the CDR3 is TGTGCCAGCAGTTTATCTGGGGTGGATGGCTACACCTTC. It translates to CASSLSGVDGYTF.

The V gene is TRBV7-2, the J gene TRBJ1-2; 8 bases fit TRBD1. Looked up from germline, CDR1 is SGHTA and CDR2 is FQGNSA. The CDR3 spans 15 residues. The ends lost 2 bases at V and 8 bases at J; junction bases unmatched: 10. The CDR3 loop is CASSLSSTDRGGYTF. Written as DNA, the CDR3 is TGTGCCAGCAGCTTATCCAGTACCGACAGGGGCGGCTACACCTTC.

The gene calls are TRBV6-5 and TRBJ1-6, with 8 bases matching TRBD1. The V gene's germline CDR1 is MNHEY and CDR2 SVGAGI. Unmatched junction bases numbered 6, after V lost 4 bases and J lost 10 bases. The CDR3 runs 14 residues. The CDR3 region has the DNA TGTGCCAGCAGTTTCTGGACAGGGAGCTCACCCCTCCACTTT. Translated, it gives CASSFWTGSSPLHF.

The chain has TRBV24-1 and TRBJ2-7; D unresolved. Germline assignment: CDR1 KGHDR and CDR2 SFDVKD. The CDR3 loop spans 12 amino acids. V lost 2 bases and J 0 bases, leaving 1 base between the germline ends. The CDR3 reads CATSDYSYEQYF. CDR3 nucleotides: TGTGCCACCAGTGATTACTCCTACGAGCAGTACTTC.

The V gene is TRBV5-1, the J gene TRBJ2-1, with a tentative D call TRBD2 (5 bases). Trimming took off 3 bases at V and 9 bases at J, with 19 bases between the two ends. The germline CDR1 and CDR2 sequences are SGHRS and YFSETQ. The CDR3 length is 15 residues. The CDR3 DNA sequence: TGCGCCAGCAGCTCCCGAGAGGGAGCGAGGAGTGAGCAGTTCTTC. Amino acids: CASSSREGARSEQFF.

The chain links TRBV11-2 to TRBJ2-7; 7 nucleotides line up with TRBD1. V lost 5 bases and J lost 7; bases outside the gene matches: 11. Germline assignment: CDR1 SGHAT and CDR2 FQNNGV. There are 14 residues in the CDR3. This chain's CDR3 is CASSIGTELREQYF. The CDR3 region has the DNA TGTGCCAGCAGCATAGGGACAGAGCTACGAGAGCAGTACTTC.

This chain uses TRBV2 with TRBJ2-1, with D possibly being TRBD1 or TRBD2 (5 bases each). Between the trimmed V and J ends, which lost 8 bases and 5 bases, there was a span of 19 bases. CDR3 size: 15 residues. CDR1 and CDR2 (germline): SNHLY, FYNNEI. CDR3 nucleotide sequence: TGTGCCAGCTCAGAGGGGTACTCGATGAACAATGAGCAGTTCTTC. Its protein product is CASSEGYSMNNEQFF.

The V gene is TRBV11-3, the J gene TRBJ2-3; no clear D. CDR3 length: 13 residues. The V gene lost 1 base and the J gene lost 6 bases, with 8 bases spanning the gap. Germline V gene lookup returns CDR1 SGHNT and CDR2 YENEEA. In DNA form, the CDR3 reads TGTGCCAGCAGCTTAGGGTTCGGGGATACGCAGTATTTT. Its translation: CASSLGFGDTQYF. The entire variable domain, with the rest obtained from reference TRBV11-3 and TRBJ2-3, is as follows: EAGVVQSPRYKIIEKKQPVAFWCNPISGHNTLYWYLQNLGQGPELLIRYENEEAVDDSQLPKDRFSAERLKGVDSTLKIQPAELGDSAVYLCASSLGFGDTQYFGPGTRLTVL.

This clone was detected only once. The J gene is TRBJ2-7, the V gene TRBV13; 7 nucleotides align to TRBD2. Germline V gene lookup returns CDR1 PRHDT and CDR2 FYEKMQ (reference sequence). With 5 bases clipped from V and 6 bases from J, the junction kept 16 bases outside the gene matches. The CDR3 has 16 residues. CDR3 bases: TGTGCCAGCAGCCTATCCCTACGAGGCGGGAGTCGCGAGCAGTACTTC. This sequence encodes CASSLSLRGGSREQYF.

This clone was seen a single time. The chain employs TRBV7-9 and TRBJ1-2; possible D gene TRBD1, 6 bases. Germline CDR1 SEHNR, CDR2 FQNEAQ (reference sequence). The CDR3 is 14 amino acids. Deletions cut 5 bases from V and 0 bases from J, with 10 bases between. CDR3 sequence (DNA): TGTGCCAGCAGCCCCGGGACAACTAACTATGGCTACACCTTC. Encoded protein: CASSPGTTNYGYTF.